This TCR beta chain was found in a study of early T cells in non-severe SARS-CoV-2 infection. Across the whole study: Bulk RNA isolated from unsorted whole blood underwent sequencing; chains were not paired.

Individually, cDNA molecules had unique molecular identifiers attached to them. One entry per CDR3 protein, called by TCRdb with MiXCR from the 5' RACE reads. The table records 65,000 to 95,000 distinct CDR3 sequences, approximately 9.1% of them present only once. Per germline, CDR1 DFQATT and CDR2 SNEGSKA (reference sequence). This CDR3 region has 12 residues. V shed 2 bases and J shed 6 bases, with 11 bases lying between them. The study, taken as a whole, reports: The matching step, a VDJdb search, favored anti-spike CD8 responses and missed private and CD4 specificities.

Turning to this clonotype: The antigen is not known.

The sample taken for sequencing was whole blood. The chain joins TRBV20-1 to TRBJ2-7; no firm D call. The clonotype originates from an adult who was a healthcare worker with PCR-confirmed SARS-CoV-2 infection or an uninfected control (not recorded which). The CDR3 DNA follows: TGCAGTGCTAGACCGCTACCCCGCGAGCAGTACTTC. As protein: CSARPLPREQYF.